The subject of this entry is one T cell receptor beta chain. The sample is drawn from a study of T cell clonotyping in hematopoietic cell transplantation. Only in-frame clones appear in the TCRdb table, and some are missing; sequencing was by immunoSEQ multiplex PCR. The table lists some 9,100 clones, 75% to 85% of them singletons, with about 5% in the top ten. Germline assignment: CDR1 SGHVS and CDR2 FQNEAQ. Trimming removed 1 base from V and 4 bases from J, with 10 bases in between. The length of the CDR3 is 14 residues. This chain links TRBV7-8 with TRBJ1-2; D is unresolved. Here the sequenced sample was peripheral blood mononuclear cells, taken 180 days after allogeneic stem cell transplant. The receptor was derived from a female patient aged 50-65 years who had an allogeneic stem cell transplant from an unrelated donor, so the T cells may come from the graft donor. Some clones in this sample may be carry-over from other donors' samples. In DNA form, the CDR3 reads TGTGCCAGCAGCTTAGATGAGTTGAGCTATGGCTACACCTTC. This sequence encodes CASSLDELSYGYTF.